This T cell receptor beta chain was captured by sequencing in a study of regulatory T cells in long-lasting Graves disease. The V end lost 5 bases, the J end lost 1 base, and 11 bases lay between the germline ends. This CDR3 has 14 residues. Germline lookup yields CDR1 SEHNR and CDR2 FQNEAQ (reference sequence). Combining iRepertoire HTBI primers with Arm-PCR of CDR3 regions, the authors built TCR beta libraries. TCRdb reprocessed the multiplex PCR reads via MiXCR and lists one record per CDR3 protein. Found here are roughly 610,000 distinct CDR3 sequences, around 15% of them singletons; the top ten hold more than 10%. Time point in this sample: newly diagnosed GD, antithyroid drugs for less than 3 months. Making the TCR library involved RNA that had been extracted from PBMCs. Graves' disease diagnosis was established per American Thyroid Association guidelines. This sample also appeared in a second study, on T cells in Graves' hyperthyroidism and ophthalmopathy. This second report adds: Separation of ophthalmopathy from stable hyperthyroidism was achieved by a 13 V-J model.

J is TRBJ1-1 and V is TRBV7-9; D unclear. The sequencing here drew on peripheral blood mononuclear cells (PBMCs), taken at new diagnosis, from a patient treated with antithyroid drugs. This TCR derives from a man between 18 and 29 years old with Graves disease. The CDR3 reads CASSHDPRNTEAFF. The CDR3 DNA sequence: TGTGCCAGCAGCCACGACCCACGGAACACTGAAGCTTTCTTT.